Listed here is a single TCR beta chain. Its matching antigen is unknown. The sample originates from a study of T cell responses to AZD1222 COVID-19 vaccine. Produced via immunoSEQ multiplex PCR; TCRdb's table is partial and in-frame only. The sample has 95,000 to 150,000 clones, 93% seen once. V gave up 7 bases and J gave up 2 bases, with 20 bases separating them. CDR3 length equals 17 residues. Germline V lookup: CDR1 SGHTA, CDR2 FQGTGA. Pooled in the analysis were second doses at about 4 or about 12 weeks. Study conclusions and caveats: Mostly white British, mostly female donors; authors suggested clonal diversity may be underestimated.

The TCR originated in an adult who received the AZD1222 COVID-19 vaccine. V and J are TRBV7-3 and TRBJ2-2, with a tentative D call TRBD2 (5 bases). The sample here was peripheral blood, taken 28 days after the second AZD1222 dose. This chain's CDR3 is CASKIGRGESNTGELFF. The CDR3 nucleotides are TGTGCCAGCAAGATAGGACGGGGTGAATCCAACACCGGGGAGCTGTTTTTT. Supplemented by reference TRBV7-3 and TRBJ2-2, the full variable domain reads GAGVSQTPSNKVTEKGKYVELRCDPISGHTALYWYRQSLGQGPEFLIYFQGTGAADDSGLPNDRFFAVRPEGSVSTLKIQRTERGDSAVYLCASKIGRGESNTGELFFGEGSRLTVL.